The 5 T cell receptor beta chains below all came from one sample that was sequenced in a study of T cells in Graves' hyperthyroidism and ophthalmopathy. From RNA transcripts, TCR beta CDR3 regions were amplified. TCR CDR3 underwent first-round RT-PCR with the HTBI primer set. TCRdb used MiXCR to reprocess the multiplex PCR reads, holding one entry per CDR3 protein. The sample shows 550,000 to 700,000 distinct CDR3 sequences, about 43% of them seen only once. What was sequenced was peripheral blood or thyroid tissue (not recorded which). The origin of the receptors is an adult woman with Graves' disease, either hyperthyroidism or ophthalmopathy (not recorded which).

This clonotype was seen just once. CDR3 sequence (DNA): TGTGCCAGCAGCTTGGCGGGGGGGCAGCTCTATGGCTACACCTTC. This encodes CASSLAGGQLYGYTF. V usage is TRBV7-3 and J usage is TRBJ1-2, with D possibly TRBD1 on 6 matching bases. Trimming shortened V by 3 bases and J by 4 bases, and 15 bases separated the two germline ends. CDR1 and CDR2 from the germline V gene are SGHTA and FQGTGA. CDR3 size: 15 residues.

This clonotype has a count of ten or more. V usage is TRBV30 and J usage is TRBJ1-2; D may be TRBD1 (5 bases). Trimming removed 2 bases from V and 8 bases from J, with 9 bases in between. There are 11 residues in the CDR3. The germline V gene has CDR1 GTSNPN and CDR2 SVGIG (reference sequence). The CDR3 protein is CAWSTGGGYTF. The CDR3 nucleotides read TGTGCCTGGAGTACCGGGGGAGGCTACACCTTC.

The sample holds many counts of this clonotype. The chain couples TRBV10-2 to TRBJ2-7; D not resolved. Germline CDR1 and CDR2: WSHSY and SAAADI. The germline V and J ends were trimmed by 4 bases and 3 bases, with 4 bases remaining between them. The CDR3 is 11 amino acids. DNA of the CDR3: TGCGCCAGCAGTGTCCGCTACGAGCAGTACTTC. This sequence encodes CASSVRYEQYF.

This CDR3 reads CASSAGEGQIYEQYF. CDR3 DNA sequence: TGTGCCAGCAGTGCGGGGGAGGGACAGATCTACGAGCAGTACTTC. This rearrangement joins TRBV7-2 to TRBJ2-7, with D perhaps being TRBD1 or TRBD2 (7 bases each). The CDR3 has 15 residues. Germline-derived CDR1 and CDR2 are SGHTA and FQGNSA. V lost 6 bases and J lost 3, with 18 bases in between.

This chain links TRBV6-5 with TRBJ1-5; D is unresolved. The CDR3 has 15 residues. Germline V gene lookup returns CDR1 MNHEY and CDR2 SVGAGI. V was trimmed by 0 bases and J by 9 bases, leaving 15 bases between them. CDR3 coding DNA: TGTGCCAGCAGTTACTCACGGACCGGAGGCGGGCCCCAGCATTTT. Its translation: CASSYSRTGGGPQHF.